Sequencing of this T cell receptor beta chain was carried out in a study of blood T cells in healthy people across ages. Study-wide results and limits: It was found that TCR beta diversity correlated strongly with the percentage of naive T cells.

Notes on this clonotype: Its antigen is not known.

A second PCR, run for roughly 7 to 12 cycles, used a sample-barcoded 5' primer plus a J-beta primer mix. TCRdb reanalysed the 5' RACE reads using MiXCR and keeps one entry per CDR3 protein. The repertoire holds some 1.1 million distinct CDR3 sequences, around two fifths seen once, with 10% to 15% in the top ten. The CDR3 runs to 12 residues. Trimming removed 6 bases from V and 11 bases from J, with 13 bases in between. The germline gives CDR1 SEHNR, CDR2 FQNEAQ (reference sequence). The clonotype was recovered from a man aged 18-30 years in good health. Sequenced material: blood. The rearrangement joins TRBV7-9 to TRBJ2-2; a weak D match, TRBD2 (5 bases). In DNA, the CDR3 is TGTGCCAGCAGAAGGGAACCGGGAGAGCTGTTTTTT. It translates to CASRREPGELFF.